Each of the 26 T cell receptor beta chains below was sequenced from the same sample in a study of Ad26.COV2.S vaccination and SARS-CoV-2 variants. Treatment in this sample: roughly 18 received Ad26.COV2.S at low or high dose, single or two shots; several received placebo; per-sample allocation not given. Samples came from day 63 after the first vaccine or placebo injection. TCRdb's table, derived via immunoSEQ multiplex PCR, lists solely in-frame clones and lacks some. The sample yields roughly 700,000 clones, roughly nine tenths seen once. The sequencing here drew on peripheral blood, taken in a trial of Ad26.COV2.S vaccine versus placebo. The receptors were gathered from a person aged 18-65 years who received the Ad26.COV2.S COVID-19 vaccine or a placebo.

This sequence joins TRBV6-2 or TRBV6-3 and TRBJ2-5; D may be TRBD1 or TRBD2 (6 bases each). The CDR3 runs to 14 residues. Trimming removed 4 bases at V and 7 bases at J, with 16 bases between. Germline values: CDR1 MNHEY, CDR2 SVGEGT. This chain's CDR3 is CASSLDGGPGTQYF. The DNA for the CDR3 is TGTGCCAGCAGTTTAGACGGGGGCCCGGGGACCCAGTACTTC.

The V and J genes are TRBV30 and TRBJ2-1; possible D gene TRBD1, 6 bases. Per germline, CDR1 GTSNPN and CDR2 SVGIG (reference sequence). The CDR3 has 14 residues. V lost 2 bases, J lost 3 bases, and 11 bases lay in between. Here the CDR3 DNA reads TGTGCCTGGAGTTTGGGACACTACTACAATGAGCAGTTCTTC. This codes for CAWSLGHYYNEQFF. Full variable domain (remainder filled in from reference TRBV30 and TRBJ2-1): SQTIHQWPATLVQPVGSPLSLECTVEGTSNPNLYWYRQAAGRGLQLLFYSVGIGQISSEVPQNLSASRPQDRQFILSSKKLLLSDSGFYLCAWSLGHYYNEQFFGPGTRLTVL.

V gene TRBV29-1 combines with J gene TRBJ2-1; a weak D match, TRBD1 (5 bases). CDR3 length: 12 amino acids. Germline CDR1 is SQVTM and CDR2 is ANQGSEA. Trimming left V 6 bases short and J 5 bases short, with 11 bases between. In DNA, the CDR3 is TGCAGCGTCCGAAGGGGAAACAATGAGCAGTTCTTC. Its protein product is CSVRRGNNEQFF.

This rearrangement joins TRBV15 to TRBJ1-5; D might be TRBD1 (6 bases). The ends were cut back, 3 bases at V and 7 bases at J, with 16 bases in the middle. The CDR3 has 15 amino acids. Germline CDR1 LNHNV, CDR2 YYDKDF (reference sequence). The CDR3 is CATSSDRTQGQPQHF. The CDR3 nucleotides read TGTGCCACCAGCAGCGACAGGACCCAGGGGCAGCCCCAGCATTTT.

The V gene is TRBV20-1, the J gene TRBJ2-1; no clear D. The CDR3 covers 12 residues. Germline CDR1 DFQATT, CDR2 SNEGSKA (reference sequence). V was shortened by 3 bases and J by 8 bases, with 11 bases between the two germline ends. The CDR3 nucleotides are TGCAGTGCTAGTGGTGATTTGTATGAGCAGTTCTTC. Residues: CSASGDLYEQFF.

The chain uses TRBV7-9 and TRBJ2-1, with TRBD1 matching over 9 bases. V lost 3 bases to trimming and J lost 4 bases; unmatched junction nucleotides: 7. There are 16 residues in the CDR3. In germline, CDR1 is SEHNR, CDR2 FQNEAQ (reference sequence). The CDR3 protein is CASSFGQGPSYNEQFF. The CDR3 nucleotides are TGTGCCAGCAGCTTTGGACAGGGGCCATCATACAATGAGCAGTTCTTC.

The chain employs TRBV24-1 and TRBJ2-1; 10 bases match TRBD2. The CDR3 has 19 amino acids. J was trimmed by 0 bases and V by 3 bases; bases with no gene match: 10. From germline, CDR1 is KGHDR and CDR2 SFDVKD. CDR3 nucleotides: TGTGCCACCAGTGATCCATCCGGACTAGCGGAGCCCTCCTACAATGAGCAGTTCTTC. Protein: CATSDPSGLAEPSYNEQFF.

This clone was observed a handful of times. This specimen includes other DNA sequences encoding the same CDR3. The chain is built from TRBV7-9 and TRBJ1-6; D gene uncertain. Per germline, CDR1 SEHNR and CDR2 FQNEAQ (reference sequence). This CDR3 contains 11 residues. The V end was cut by 1 base, the J end by 9 bases, with 1 base between. The CDR3 here is CASSLGSPLHF. DNA of the CDR3: TGTGCCAGCAGCTTAGGTTCACCCCTCCACTTT.

The chain joins TRBV6-2 or TRBV6-3 to TRBJ1-5; D is unclear. The CDR3 is 15 residues long. Germline CDR1 reads MNHEY; CDR2 reads SVGEGT. Trimming pared 4 bases from V and 0 bases from J, leaving 10 bases between. CDR3 DNA: TGTGCCAGCAGTTTCGGTGTGTATAGCAATCAGCCCCAGCATTTT. Its translation is CASSFGVYSNQPQHF.

The chain couples TRBV12-3 or TRBV12-4 to TRBJ2-7; D unclear. This CDR3 is 11 amino acids long. V lost 1 base and J lost 9, with 7 bases in between. The CDR3 is CASSLGSAQYF. CDR3 bases: TGTGCCAGCAGTTTAGGGAGTGCGCAGTACTTC.

This rearrangement joins TRBV6-5 to TRBJ1-6; the D is unclear. The CDR3 length is 16 residues. Looked up from germline, CDR1 is MNHEY and CDR2 is SVGAGI. V lost 2 bases and J 3 bases, leaving 11 bases between the germline ends. For the CDR3, the DNA is TGTGCCAGCAGTTACGACCCGGGCAGCTATAATTCACCCCTCCACTTT. Protein: CASSYDPGSYNSPLHF.

The rearrangement joins TRBV30 to TRBJ2-3; weak D call: TRBD1 (7 bases). The ends were cut back, 0 bases at V and 1 base at J, with 26 bases in the middle. The CDR3 runs 20 residues. The germline V gene has CDR1 GTSNPN and CDR2 SVGIG (reference sequence). The chain's CDR3 is CAWSVGLRGRTGAGTDTQYF. The CDR3 DNA reads as TGTGCCTGGAGTGTGGGCCTGAGGGGGCGCACGGGGGCCGGCACAGATACGCAGTATTTT.

The CDR3: CASSETQNIQYF. CDR3 coding DNA: TGTGCCAGCAGTGAAACACAGAACATTCAGTACTTC. V usage is TRBV2 and J usage is TRBJ2-4, with unresolved D. This CDR3 is 12 amino acids long. Trimming removed 2 bases from V and 7 bases from J, with 6 bases in between. Germline loops: CDR1 SNHLY, CDR2 FYNNEI. Filled out from reference TRBV2 and TRBJ2-4, the complete variable domain reads EPEVTQTPSHQVTQMGQEVILRCVPISNHLYFYWYRQILGQKVEFLVSFYNNEISEKSEIFDDQFSVERPDGSNFTLKIRSTKLEDSAMYFCASSETQNIQYFGAGTRLSVL.

This clone was detected only once. Other DNA sequences in the same sample also yield this CDR3. The chain combines TRBV29-1 with TRBJ2-5, with a possible D match to TRBD2 (7 bases). Germline values: CDR1 SQVTM, CDR2 ANQGSEA. The CDR3 runs 14 residues. V gave up 6 bases and J gave up 4 bases, with 18 bases separating them. Written as DNA, the CDR3 is TGCAGCGTGGGGGCGGGGGTCCCAGGAGAGACCCAGTACTTC. Encoded protein: CSVGAGVPGETQYF. The variable domain in full, completed from reference TRBV29-1 and TRBJ2-5, reads SAVISQKPSRDICQRGTSLTIQCQVDSQVTMMFWYRQQPGQSLTLIATANQGSEATYESGFVIDKFPISRPNLTFSTLTVSNMSPEDSSIYLCSVGAGVPGETQYFGPGTRLLVL.

In this sample, this clone turned up once. J is TRBJ1-1 and V is TRBV7-9; TRBD1 agrees at 7 bases. The CDR3 consists of 13 residues. The V and J ends lost 5 bases and 11 bases, in that order; junction bases with no gene match: 11. Germline loops: CDR1 SEHNR, CDR2 FQNEAQ (reference sequence). DNA of the CDR3: TGTGCCAGCAGCCAGGCCCAGGGACAGCAGGCTTTCTTT. Its translation: CASSQAQGQQAFF.

This clone was detected only once. Additional DNA sequences in this sample encode the identical CDR3. This chain connects TRBV24-1 to TRBJ2-5, with D maybe TRBD2 (5 bases). Germline CDR1 and CDR2: KGHDR and SFDVKD. The CDR3 has 13 residues. Trimming removed 0 bases from V and 5 bases from J, with 6 bases in between. This chain's CDR3 is CATSDLRGETQYF. Written as DNA, the CDR3 is TGTGCCACCAGTGATTTGCGAGGGGAGACCCAGTACTTC.

This chain joins TRBV12-3 or TRBV12-4 and TRBJ2-2, with D unresolved. This CDR3 is built from 13 residues. The V end was cut by 6 bases, the J end by 5 bases, with 10 bases between. In nucleotides, the CDR3 is TGTGCCAGCAGCATCGGTGGGACCGGGGAGCTGTTTTTT. Its protein product is CASSIGGTGELFF.

DNA of the CDR3: TGCGCCAGCAGCCAAGAGGGGCAGGTGAACACTGAAGCTTTCTTT. This translates into CASSQEGQVNTEAFF. This chain connects TRBV4-1 to TRBJ1-1, with D perhaps matching TRBD1 (5 bases). Germline-derived CDR1 and CDR2 are MGHRA and YSYEKL. This CDR3 has 15 residues. V was trimmed by 0 bases and J by 0 bases, leaving 8 bases between them.

The chain joins TRBV7-6 to TRBJ1-2, with D uncertain. The V gene's germline CDR1 is SGHVS and CDR2 FNYEAQ. V lost 8 bases and J lost 6, with 10 bases in between. The CDR3 runs to 11 residues. CDR3 sequence: CASSLPDGYTF. The DNA of the CDR3 is TGTGCCAGCTCCTTGCCAGATGGCTACACCTTC.

V usage is TRBV10-3 and J usage is TRBJ1-1; TRBD1 matches 7 bases. CDR3 size: 14 residues. V was clipped by 7 bases and J by 2 bases; unmatched bases: 7. In germline, CDR1 is ENHRY, CDR2 SYGVKD. The CDR3 coding sequence is TGTGCCATCACCCGACAGGGAGATAACACTGAAGCTTTCTTT. It translates to CAITRQGDNTEAFF.

This chain connects TRBV7-2 to TRBJ2-7, with D perhaps matching TRBD1 or TRBD2 (6 bases each). Trimming took off 1 base at V and 5 bases at J, with 9 bases between the two ends. The CDR3 covers 13 residues. Looked up from germline, CDR1 is SGHTA and CDR2 is FQGNSA. The CDR3 spells CASSLDREDEQYF. The CDR3 DNA is TGTGCCAGCAGCTTAGACAGGGAGGACGAGCAGTACTTC.

V is TRBV10-3 and J is TRBJ2-7; TRBD2 matches 8 bases. V lost 6 bases, J lost 2 bases, and 0 bases stayed unmatched. This CDR3 contains 12 residues. Germline CDR1 reads ENHRY; CDR2 reads SYGVKD. CDR3 DNA sequence: TGTGCCATCAGAGCGGGAGCCTACGAGCAGTACTTC. As protein: CAIRAGAYEQYF.

The chain couples TRBV11-2 to TRBJ2-2; D unresolved. Germline-derived CDR1 and CDR2 are SGHAT and FQNNGV. V was cut by 2 bases and J by 7 bases, with 11 bases left in between. The CDR3 runs to 14 residues. As DNA, the CDR3 is TGTGCCAGCAGCTTACAAAACAGTGGCGGGGAGCTGTTTTTT. It translates to CASSLQNSGGELFF.

This rearrangement joins TRBV29-1 to TRBJ1-1; D perhaps matches TRBD1 (6 bases). The ends were cut back, 4 bases at V and 3 bases at J, with 12 bases in the middle. The CDR3 is 13 amino acids. Germline V gene lookup returns CDR1 SQVTM and CDR2 ANQGSEA. The CDR3 nucleotides are TGCAGCGTTGCCCAGGGGCGGTACACTGAAGCTTTCTTT. Its translation is CSVAQGRYTEAFF.

V usage is TRBV10-3 and J usage is TRBJ1-4; 8 positions match TRBD1. The CDR3 covers 14 residues. V lost 6 bases to trimming and J lost 5 bases; unmatched junction nucleotides: 5. Germline values: CDR1 ENHRY, CDR2 SYGVKD. Here the CDR3 DNA reads TGTGCCATCAGGCTGGGACAGGAGAATGAAAAACTGTTTTTT. This encodes CAIRLGQENEKLFF.

This chain joins TRBV14 and TRBJ2-7, with a tentative D call TRBD1 (6 bases). Germline V lookup: CDR1 SGHDN, CDR2 FVKESK. This CDR3 is built from 13 residues. The V end was cut by 3 bases, the J end by 3 bases, with 9 bases between. For the CDR3, the DNA is TGTGCCAGCAGCCACGGGACAATCTACGAGCAGTACTTC. Residues: CASSHGTIYEQYF.